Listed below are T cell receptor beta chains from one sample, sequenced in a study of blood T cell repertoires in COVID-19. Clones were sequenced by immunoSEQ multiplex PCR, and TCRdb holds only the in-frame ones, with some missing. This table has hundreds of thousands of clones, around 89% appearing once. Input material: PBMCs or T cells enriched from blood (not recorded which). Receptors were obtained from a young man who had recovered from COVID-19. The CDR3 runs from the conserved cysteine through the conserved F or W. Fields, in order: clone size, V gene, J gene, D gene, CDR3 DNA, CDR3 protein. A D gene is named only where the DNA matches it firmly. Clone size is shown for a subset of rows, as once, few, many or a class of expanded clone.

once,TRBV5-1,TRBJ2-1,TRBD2,TGCGCCAGCATGACTAGCGGGAGGGCCGGGAATGAGCAGTTCTTC,CASMTSGRAGNEQFF
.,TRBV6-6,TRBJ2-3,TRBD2,TGTGCCAGCAGGGGACTAGCGGGGGTGGGTGGTACGCAGTATTTT,CASRGLAGVGGTQYF
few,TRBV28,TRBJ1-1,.,TGTGCCAGCAGTTTAGGGGGGTGGGCTTCAGCTTTCTTT,CASSLGGWASAFF
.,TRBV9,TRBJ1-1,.,TGTGCCAGCAGCGAGGGGCCGCTGGCAGGGGCTGAAGCTTTCTTT,CASSEGPLAGAEAFF
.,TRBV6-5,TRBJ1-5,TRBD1,TGTGCCAGCAGTCCTGACAGGGCCCCCAATCAGCCCCAGCATTTT,CASSPDRAPNQPQHF
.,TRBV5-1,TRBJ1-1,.,TGCGCCAGCAGCCGGCCCACAGAGTTGAACACTGAAGCTTTCTTT,CASSRPTELNTEAFF
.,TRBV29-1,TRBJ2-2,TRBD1,TGCAGCGCAGGACAGGGAAATATCGGGGAGCTGTTTTTT,CSAGQGNIGELFF
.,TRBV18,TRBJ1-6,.,TGTGCCAGCTCACCTGCAACAGGGCATAATTCACCCCTCCACTTT,CASSPATGHNSPLHF
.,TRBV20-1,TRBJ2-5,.,TGCAGTGCTAGTCTTTCCCTCCAAGAGACCCAGTACTTC,CSASLSLQETQYF
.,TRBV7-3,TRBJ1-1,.,TGTGCCAGCAGTAGGCAGGAGAACACTGAAGCTTTCTTT,CASSRQENTEAFF
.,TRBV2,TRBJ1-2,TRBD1,TGTGCCAGCAGTACGACAGGGGGGCCCTATGGCTACACCTTC,CASSTTGGPYGYTF
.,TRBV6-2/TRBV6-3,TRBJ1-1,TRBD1,TGTGCCAGCAGCCCTACCTTGACAGGGTGGGGGTTGTACACTGAAGCTTTCTTT,CASSPTLTGWGLYTEAFF
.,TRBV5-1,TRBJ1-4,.,TGCGCCAGCGCGCGGGGGCTCGCGACTAATGAAAAACTGTTTTTT,CASARGLATNEKLFF
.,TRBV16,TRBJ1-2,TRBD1,TGTGCCAGCACCTTGGACAGGGGAGGCTATGGCTACACCTTC,CASTLDRGGYGYTF
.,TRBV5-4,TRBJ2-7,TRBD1,TGTGCCTACAGGGACAGGGCAAGCAACGAGCAGTACTTC,CAYRDRASNEQYF